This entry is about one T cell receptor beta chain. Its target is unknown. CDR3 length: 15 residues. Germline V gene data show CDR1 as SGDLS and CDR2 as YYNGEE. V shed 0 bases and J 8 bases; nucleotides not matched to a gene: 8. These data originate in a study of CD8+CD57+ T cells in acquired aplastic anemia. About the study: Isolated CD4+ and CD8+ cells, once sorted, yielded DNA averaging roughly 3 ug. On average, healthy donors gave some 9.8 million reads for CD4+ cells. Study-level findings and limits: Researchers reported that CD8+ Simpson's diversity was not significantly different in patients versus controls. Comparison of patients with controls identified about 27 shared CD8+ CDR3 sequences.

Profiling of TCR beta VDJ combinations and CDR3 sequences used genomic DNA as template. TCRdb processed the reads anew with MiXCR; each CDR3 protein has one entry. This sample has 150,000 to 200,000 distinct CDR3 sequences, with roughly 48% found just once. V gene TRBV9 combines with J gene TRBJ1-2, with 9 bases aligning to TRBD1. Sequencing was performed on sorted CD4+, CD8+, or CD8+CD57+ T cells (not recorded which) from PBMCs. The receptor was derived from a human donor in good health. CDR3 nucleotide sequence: TGTGCCAGCAGCGTAGGTGGGACAGGGCAACGCGGCTACACCTTC. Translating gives CASSVGGTGQRGYTF.